Below, 12 T cell receptor beta chains from the same sample are listed, as sequenced in a study of T cell responses to AZD1222 COVID-19 vaccine. Clones were sequenced by immunoSEQ multiplex PCR, and TCRdb holds only the in-frame ones, with some missing. The table has roughly 98,000 clones, 65% to 85% seen once. Sequenced material: peripheral blood, taken 28 days after the second AZD1222 dose. The receptor set was obtained from an adult who received the AZD1222 COVID-19 vaccine.

The chain employs TRBV10-3 and TRBJ2-1; D remains ambiguous. This CDR3 has 13 residues. Trimming cost V 2 bases and J 4 bases, with 6 bases left between them. Germline assignment: CDR1 ENHRY and CDR2 SYGVKD. The DNA for the CDR3 is TGTGCCATCAGTGAGGAGGAATACAATGAGCAGTTCTTC. It codes for CAISEEEYNEQFF.

J is TRBJ1-1 and V is TRBV5-6; TRBD1 agrees at 7 bases. V was clipped by 0 bases and J by 1 base; unmatched bases: 3. Germline V gene sequence: CDR1 SGHDT, CDR2 YYEEEE. CDR3 length: 15 amino acids. The CDR3 DNA reads as TGTGCCAGCAGCTTGGTTTACAGGGGGAACACTGAAGCTTTCTTT. This gives the protein CASSLVYRGNTEAFF.

This clone was seen a few times. The V gene is TRBV12-3 or TRBV12-4, the J gene TRBJ1-2; 7 bases agree with TRBD1. This CDR3 comprises 13 residues. Trimming cost V 5 bases and J 7 bases; bases outside gene matches: 7. The CDR3, as DNA: TGTGCCAGCAGTAACAGACAGGGAGGTGGCTACACCTTC. This codes for CASSNRQGGGYTF.

The chain links TRBV9 to TRBJ2-3; D unclear. The V end was cut by 2 bases, the J end by 0 bases, with 13 bases between. Germline V lookup: CDR1 SGDLS, CDR2 YYNGEE. CDR3 length equals 16 residues. The CDR3 sequence is CASSVGSTTSTDTQYF. CDR3 in DNA: TGTGCCAGCAGCGTGGGAAGTACCACTAGCACAGATACGCAGTATTTT.

The chain has TRBV5-1 and TRBJ2-7; TRBD2 might be the D (7 bases). The CDR3 runs 15 residues. Germline CDR1 reads SGHRS; CDR2 reads YFSETQ. V shed 0 bases and J shed 5 bases, with 15 bases lying between them. This CDR3 is CASSLEGGGSHEQYF. The CDR3 nucleotides read TGCGCCAGCAGCTTGGAGGGGGGAGGGTCCCACGAGCAGTACTTC.

This clone was detected only a few times. The rearrangement links TRBV6-5 to TRBJ2-7; D is possibly TRBD1 or TRBD2 (5 bases each). CDR3 size: 14 residues. Germline V CDR1 and CDR2: MNHEY, SVGAGI. V dropped 2 bases and J dropped 4 bases, with 12 bases sitting between them. CDR3 residues: CASSYRDGYYEQYF. The CDR3 DNA follows: TGTGCCAGCAGTTACCGGGACGGGTATTACGAGCAGTACTTC.

For this clone: Other DNA sequences in this specimen translate into the identical CDR3. The chain combines TRBV19 with TRBJ2-3, with D possibly TRBD2 on 6 matching bases. This CDR3 region has 15 residues. Germline loops: CDR1 LNHDA, CDR2 SQIVND (reference sequence). V lost 5 bases and J lost 0, with 12 bases in between. The CDR3 region is CASSLAGRSTDTQYF. CDR3 nucleotides: TGTGCCAGTAGTTTGGCGGGAAGAAGCACAGATACGCAGTATTTT.

This clone was found a few times. This chain uses TRBV18 with TRBJ1-2; TRBD1 might be the D (5 bases). This CDR3 has 12 residues. Between the trimmed V and J ends, which lost 5 bases and 5 bases, there was a span of 9 bases. Germline loops: CDR1 KGHSH, CDR2 LQKENI. CDR3 DNA sequence: TGTGCCAGCTCAGCCCCAGGGTATGGCTACACCTTC. Translation: CASSAPGYGYTF.

The chain employs TRBV4-1 and TRBJ2-5; maybe TRBD2 (6 bases). Trimming shortened V by 1 base and J by 5 bases, and 11 bases separated the two germline ends. The CDR3 extends over 14 amino acids. The germline V gene encodes CDR1 MGHRA and CDR2 YSYEKL. The CDR3 loop is CASSQVGGQETQYF. CDR3 in DNA: TGCGCCAGCAGCCAAGTAGGAGGGCAGGAGACCCAGTACTTC.

The CDR3 loop is CASSKYMGQGDNQPQHF. The CDR3, as DNA: TGTGCCAGCAGCAAATATATGGGACAGGGTGACAATCAGCCCCAGCATTTT. The chain has TRBV21-1 and TRBJ1-5; TRBD1, the D gene given by the table, was not confirmed from the DNA. TRBV21-1 is labeled a pseudogene. CDR3 size: 17 residues.

V is TRBV19 and J is TRBJ2-4; D might be TRBD1 or TRBD2, each matching 5 bases. The germline V gene encodes CDR1 LNHDA and CDR2 SQIVND (reference sequence). CDR3 length equals 17 residues. The V and J ends lost 3 bases and 8 bases respectively, with 23 bases between them. CDR3 nucleotides: TGTGCCAGTAGTATCCTGGGGACGGCCGGACCTGGCGACATTCAGTACTTC. Its translation is CASSILGTAGPGDIQYF.

The CDR3 coding sequence is TGTGCCTCTGGGACGGAAGGGGCAAACATTCAGTACTTC. This sequence encodes CASGTEGANIQYF. This sequence joins TRBV10-3 and TRBJ2-4; D might be TRBD1 or TRBD2, each matching 5 bases. The V gene's germline CDR1 is ENHRY and CDR2 SYGVKD. Trimming took off 11 bases at V and 6 bases at J, with 17 bases between the two ends. This CDR3 region has 13 residues.